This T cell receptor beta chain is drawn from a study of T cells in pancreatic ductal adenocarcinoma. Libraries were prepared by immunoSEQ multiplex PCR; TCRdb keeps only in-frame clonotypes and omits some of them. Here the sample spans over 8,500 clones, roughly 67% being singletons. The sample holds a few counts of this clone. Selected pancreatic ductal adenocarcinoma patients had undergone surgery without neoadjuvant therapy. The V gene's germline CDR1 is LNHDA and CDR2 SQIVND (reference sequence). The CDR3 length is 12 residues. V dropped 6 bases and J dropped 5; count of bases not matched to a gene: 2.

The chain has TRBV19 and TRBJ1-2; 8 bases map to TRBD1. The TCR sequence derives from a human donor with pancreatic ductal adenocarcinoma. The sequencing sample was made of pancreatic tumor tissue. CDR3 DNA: TGTGCCAGTAGGGGGACAGGATATGGCTACACCTTC. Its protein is CASRGTGYGYTF. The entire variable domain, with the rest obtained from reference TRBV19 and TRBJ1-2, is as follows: DGGITQSPKYLFRKEGQNVTLSCEQNLNHDAMYWYRQDPGQGLRLIYYSQIVNDFQKGDIAEGYSVSREKKESFPLTVTSAQKNPTAFYLCASRGTGYGYTFGSGTRLTVV.